These T cell receptor beta chains were read from a single sample in a study of Ad26.COV2.S vaccination and SARS-CoV-2 variants. The table came from immunoSEQ multiplex PCR; TCRdb's copy has only in-frame clones and leaves some out. Of about 370,000 clones in the sample, about 89% are singletons; the top ten hold about 2%. Sample: peripheral blood, taken in a trial of Ad26.COV2.S vaccine versus placebo. These receptors originate from a person aged 18-60 years who received the Ad26.COV2.S COVID-19 vaccine or a placebo. Both conserved end residues are part of each CDR3. A D gene is named only where the DNA matches it firmly. Part of the rows lack a size; the others show once, few, many or a class for expanded clones.

j_call	v_call	d_call	clone_size	cdr3_nt	cdr3_aa
TRBJ2-7	TRBV12-5	NA	NA	TGTGCTAGTGGTTTGTTAATCGGGACGGTATACGAGCAGTACTTC	CASGLLIGTVYEQYF
TRBJ2-7	TRBV5-1	NA	few	TGCGCCAGCAGCTCCTTAAGCTCCTACGAGCAGTACTTC	CASSSLSSYEQYF
TRBJ1-4	TRBV28	NA	NA	TGTGCCAGCAGTTTATTCCCAACCGGGAGAAGGAATGAAAAACTGTTTTTT	CASSLFPTGRRNEKLFF
TRBJ2-5	TRBV10-3	TRBD2	NA	TGTGCCATCAGTGAGTCGGGGGCGGGAGGCGGAAAAGAGACCCAGTACTTC	CAISESGAGGGKETQYF
TRBJ2-1	TRBV29-1	TRBD1	NA	TGCAGCGCTCCGGGACAGTGGTTTGATGAGCAGTTCTTC	CSAPGQWFDEQFF
TRBJ2-3	TRBV5-1	TRBD2	NA	TGCGCCAGCAGCTTACCGACTAGCGGCTACTCCACAGATACGCAGTATTTT	CASSLPTSGYSTDTQYF
TRBJ1-1	TRBV6-2/TRBV6-3	NA	NA	TGTGCCAGCAGTTATCGGGGTAGGACTGAAGCTTTCTTT	CASSYRGRTEAFF
TRBJ1-3	TRBV5-5	NA	NA	TGTGCCAGCAGAAGGGGTTTGGGTGATGGAAACACCATATATTTT	CASRRGLGDGNTIYF
TRBJ2-1	TRBV5-1	NA	once	TGCGCCAGCAGCCGGCCCGGGACGGCTTCCTACAATGAGCAGTTCTTC	CASSRPGTASYNEQFF
TRBJ1-4	TRBV28	NA	NA	TGTGCCAGCAGTTTATCGCCCGAAGCGGGCGGGAAACTGTTTTTT	CASSLSPEAGGKLFF
TRBJ1-2	TRBV18	NA	NA	TGTGCCAGCTCACCACCGTTGCAGGGGTCCCGCTACACCTTC	CASSPPLQGSRYTF
TRBJ1-3	TRBV27	TRBD1	NA	TGTGCCAGCAGTTTGGTAGGACAGGTGGGGGTGTCTGGAAACACCATATATTTT	CASSLVGQVGVSGNTIYF
TRBJ2-1	TRBV10-1	NA	NA	TGCGCCCGCAGTGAAGGGGGGGGGAGCTCCTACAATGAGCAGTTCTTC	CARSEGGGSSYNEQFF
TRBJ1-2	TRBV6-2/TRBV6-3	NA	once	TGTGCCAGCAGTTACGGGGGCTATGGCTACACCTTC	CASSYGGYGYTF
TRBJ2-3	TRBV9	TRBD2	NA	TGTGCCAGCAGCCCCAGCGGGAGGTCTACAGATACGCAGTATTTT	CASSPSGRSTDTQYF
TRBJ1-5	TRBV12-3/TRBV12-4	TRBD1	once	TGTGCCAGCAGTGGGACAGGGGTTCAGCCCCAGCATTTT	CASSGTGVQPQHF
TRBJ2-3	TRBV24-1	TRBD1	once	TGTGCCACCTCCAGGGGGCGCGGGGATACGCAGTATTTT	CATSRGRGDTQYF
TRBJ2-1	TRBV7-9	TRBD2	NA	TGTGCCAGCAGCCACAGACTAGCGCCACCCTCCTACAATGAGCAGTTCTTC	CASSHRLAPPSYNEQFF
TRBJ2-2	TRBV30	TRBD2	NA	TGTGCCTGGGTAGCGGGAGTATCCACCGGGGAGCTGTTTTTT	CAWVAGVSTGELFF
TRBJ2-1	TRBV21-1	NA	NA	TGTGCCAGCAGGAAACAAGCGGGAGGAGTGGACAATGAGCAGTTCTTC	CASRKQAGGVDNEQFF
TRBJ2-7	TRBV28	NA	once	TGTGCCAGCAGGGTCTCAATAAGGCCCGAGCAGTACTTC	CASRVSIRPEQYF
TRBJ1-2	TRBV28	TRBD1	once	TGTGCCAGCAGACCCGGGACAGTGTCCCTTGGCTACACCTTC	CASRPGTVSLGYTF